These T cell receptor beta chains were read from a single sample in a study of T cell responses to AZD1222 COVID-19 vaccine. Clones were read by immunoSEQ multiplex PCR, and TCRdb kept only the in-frame ones, dropping some. The sample records 100,000 to 150,000 clones, roughly 85% being singletons. The specimen comprised peripheral blood, sampled on day 0 of AZD1222 vaccination. All receptors come from an adult in good health. Each CDR3 is given with its conserved first and last residue. The D gene is left open where the match is weak. Rows may omit the clone size; those that give it use once, few, many or a size class.

size | J | D | V | DNA | CDR3
NA | TRBJ2-6 | TRBD1 | TRBV15 | TGTGCCACCAGCACGTGGACAGGGCGGACTGGGGCCAACGTCCTGACTTTC | CATSTWTGRTGANVLTF
NA | TRBJ1-5 | TRBD1 | TRBV10-2 | TGCGCCAGCAGTGCTCCGGACAGGGTGGATCAGCCCCAGCATTTT | CASSAPDRVDQPQHF
NA | TRBJ2-1 | TRBD1 | TRBV19 | TGTGCCAGTAGTGGGCCGGGACAGGGCTACAATGAGCAGTTCTTC | CASSGPGQGYNEQFF
NA | TRBJ2-1 | NA | TRBV6-1 | TGTGCCAGCAGTACCGGGACGGCCAATGAGCAGTTCTTC | CASSTGTANEQFF
NA | TRBJ1-6 | TRBD1 | TRBV9 | TGTGCCAGCAGCGCCGGGACAGGCGGGAATTCACCCCTCCACTTT | CASSAGTGGNSPLHF
NA | TRBJ1-1 | NA | TRBV6-5 | TGTGCCAGCAGTTACTCCCCCAGCCAAGGCACTGAAGCTTTCTTT | CASSYSPSQGTEAFF
NA | TRBJ2-7 | TRBD1 | TRBV10-2 | TGCGCCAGCAGTTTGACAGGGCCCGAGCAGTACTTC | CASSLTGPEQYF
NA | TRBJ1-2 | NA | TRBV19 | TGTGCCAGTACAGGTGGGTTAAACGTTCGACCCAGCGGCTACACCTTC | CASTGGLNVRPSGYTF
NA | TRBJ2-5 | NA | TRBV15 | TGTGCCACCATCCAGGTTGGCGACGCTAATATCCAAGAGACCCAGTACTTC | CATIQVGDANIQETQYF
NA | TRBJ1-3 | NA | TRBV5-6 | TGTGCCAGCAGCTTAACCGCAAGCTCTGGAAACACCATATATTTT | CASSLTASSGNTIYF
NA | TRBJ2-7 | TRBD1 | TRBV6-5 | TGTGCCAGCAAGGGGACAGGGAGCCTAGGCGAGCAGTACTTC | CASKGTGSLGEQYF
NA | TRBJ2-3 | NA | TRBV30 | TGTGCCTGGAGTGTAGACGGACTAGGGGGTACGCAGTATTTT | CAWSVDGLGGTQYF
NA | TRBJ1-3 | NA | TRBV5-4 | TGTGCCAGCAGCTTAGGGGCGTCGGCCTTCTCTGGAAACACCATATATTTT | CASSLGASAFSGNTIYF
NA | TRBJ2-7 | NA | TRBV6-5 | TGTGCCAGCAGTTACTCTCCGGACAGCTCCTACGAGCAGTACTTC | CASSYSPDSSYEQYF
NA | TRBJ1-4 | NA | TRBV10-2 | TGCGCCAGCCGAGACACTTCGGTAGGTGGTGAAAAACTGTTTTTT | CASRDTSVGGEKLFF
NA | TRBJ2-5 | NA | TRBV30 | TGTGCCTGGTTAGACAGGTACCAAGAGACCCAGTACTTC | CAWLDRYQETQYF
few | TRBJ1-2 | NA | TRBV21-1 | TGTGCCAGCAGCAAGAACGGACCGGGACGACCTAACTATGGCTACACCTTC | CASSKNGPGRPNYGYTF
NA | TRBJ2-2 | TRBD2 | TRBV28 | TGTGCCAGCGGGGCTACTCCGGGGGGCACCGGGGAGCTGTTTTTT | CASGATPGGTGELFF
NA | TRBJ2-1 | TRBD2 | TRBV7-9 | TGTGCCAGCAGCTTACCAGGACTAGCGGGTTACAATGAGCAGTTCTTC | CASSLPGLAGYNEQFF
NA | TRBJ2-1 | NA | TRBV6-5 | TGTGCCAGCAGTTCGCCCGGGACTCTGAATGAGCAGTTCTTC | CASSSPGTLNEQFF
once | TRBJ2-5 | NA | TRBV5-4 | TGTGCCAGCAGCCAACAGGGAAAGCGGGAGACCCAGTACTTC | CASSQQGKRETQYF
NA | TRBJ2-7 | TRBD2 | TRBV5-1 | TGCGCCAGCAGCGCCGGACTAGCGGGAGACTTGGGCTACGAGCAGTACTTC | CASSAGLAGDLGYEQYF
NA | TRBJ2-7 | TRBD2 | TRBV3-1/TRBV3-2 | TGTGCCAGCAGTCATAGCGGGGGCTCCTACGAGCAGTACTTC | CASSHSGGSYEQYF
NA | TRBJ1-5 | NA | TRBV29-1 | TGCAGCGTCCAAGAACCCAATCAGCCCCAGCATTTT | CSVQEPNQPQHF
NA | TRBJ1-1 | NA | TRBV5-1 | TGCGCCAGCATCGATTCTTCAGGGCGAACTGAAGCTTTCTTT | CASIDSSGRTEAFF
NA | TRBJ2-7 | TRBD2 | TRBV6-5 | TGTGCCAGCAGTTACTCGTCCGCTAGCGGGAGAGCCGAGCAGTACTTC | CASSYSSASGRAEQYF
NA | TRBJ2-7 | TRBD1 | TRBV7-3 | TGTGCCAGCAGCTGGGACAGGGCGGACGAGCAGTACTTC | CASSWDRADEQYF
NA | TRBJ2-7 | TRBD1 | TRBV5-6 | TGTGCCAGCAGCCCCCTGACAGGGACCTCCTACGAGCAGTACTTC | CASSPLTGTSYEQYF
NA | TRBJ1-6 | NA | TRBV12-3/TRBV12-4 | TGTGCCAGCAGTTCCGTTAATTCACCCCTCCACTTT | CASSSVNSPLHF
NA | TRBJ2-3 | NA | TRBV24-1 | TGTGCCACCAGTGATGAGCGGGTTTCGATAGATACGCAGTATTTT | CATSDERVSIDTQYF
NA | TRBJ2-7 | TRBD1 | TRBV12-5 | TGTGCTAGTGGTACCGGGACAGGGGCCTACGAGCAGTACTTC | CASGTGTGAYEQYF
NA | TRBJ1-4 | TRBD1 | TRBV6-5 | TGTGCCAGCAGTTCTACCGGGACAGGGGCTAATGAAAAACTGTTTTTT | CASSSTGTGANEKLFF
NA | TRBJ2-2 | NA | TRBV19 | TGTGCCAGTATCTCTTCTCCCGCCCGGCAGGGTCCTTACACCGGGGAGCTGTTTTTT | CASISSPARQGPYTGELFF
NA | TRBJ2-7 | NA | TRBV28 | TGTGCCAGCAGTTTATTGGGGGTAACCTACGAGCAGTACTTC | CASSLLGVTYEQYF
NA | TRBJ1-5 | TRBD1 | TRBV7-8 | TGTGCCAGCAGATCTGACAGGGGTAATCAGCCCCAGCATTTT | CASRSDRGNQPQHF